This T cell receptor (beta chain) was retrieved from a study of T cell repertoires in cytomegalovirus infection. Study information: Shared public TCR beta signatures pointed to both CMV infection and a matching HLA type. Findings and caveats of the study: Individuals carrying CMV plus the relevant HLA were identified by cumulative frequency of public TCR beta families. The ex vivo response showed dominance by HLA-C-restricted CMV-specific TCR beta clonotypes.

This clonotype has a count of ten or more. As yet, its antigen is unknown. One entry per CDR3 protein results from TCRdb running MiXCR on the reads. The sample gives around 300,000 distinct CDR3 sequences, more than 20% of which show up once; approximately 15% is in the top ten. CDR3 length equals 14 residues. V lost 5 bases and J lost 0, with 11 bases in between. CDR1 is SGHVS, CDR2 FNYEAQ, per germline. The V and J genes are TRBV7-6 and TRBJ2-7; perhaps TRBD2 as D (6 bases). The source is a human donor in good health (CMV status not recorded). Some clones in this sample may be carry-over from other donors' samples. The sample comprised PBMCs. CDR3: CASSGTESSYEQYF. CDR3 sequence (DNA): TGTGCCAGCAGCGGGACTGAGAGCTCCTACGAGCAGTACTTC.